The subject of this entry is one T cell receptor beta chain. Antigen: not known. Alopecia areata patients had lesional scalp punch biopsies and peripheral blood taken from them. This sample is drawn from a study of CD8+ T cells in alopecia areata. At the level of the study: In an open-label trial, patients got 5 to 10 mg tofacitinib twice daily. Study results and limitations: Scalp samples also contribute reads from the resident alphabeta T cells found in normal skin. Higher clonality and more expanded CD8+ clones appeared in lesional than normal scalp. Mouse data revealed clearer TCR sharing than patient data did, a gap possibly tied to HLA.

Extraction and reverse transcription of RNA yielded cDNA as the sequencing template. Libraries were prepared by immunoSEQ multiplex PCR; TCRdb keeps only in-frame clonotypes and omits some of them. Among about 12,000 clones listed, roughly 56% were seen once. The source of this sequence is a human donor with alopecia areata. The sample consisted of skin.

The CDR3 DNA sequence: TGTGCCAGCAGCTTGGGACAGGGGGGGGCATGGACCCAGTACTTC. It is translated as CASSLGQGGAWTQYF. The rearrangement joins TRBV11-2 to TRBJ2-5; 11 bases align to TRBD1. CDR1 and CDR2 from the germline V gene are SGHAT and FQNNGV. The CDR3 runs 15 residues. With V trimmed by 3 bases and J by 7 bases, 7 bases remained unmatched. Together with reference TRBV11-2 and TRBJ2-5, the CDR3 gives the full variable domain: EAGVAQSPRYKIIEKRQSVAFWCNPISGHATLYWYQQILGQGPKLLIQFQNNGVVDDSQLPKDRFSAERLKGVDSTLKIQPAKLEDSAVYLCASSLGQGGAWTQYFGPGTRLLVL.